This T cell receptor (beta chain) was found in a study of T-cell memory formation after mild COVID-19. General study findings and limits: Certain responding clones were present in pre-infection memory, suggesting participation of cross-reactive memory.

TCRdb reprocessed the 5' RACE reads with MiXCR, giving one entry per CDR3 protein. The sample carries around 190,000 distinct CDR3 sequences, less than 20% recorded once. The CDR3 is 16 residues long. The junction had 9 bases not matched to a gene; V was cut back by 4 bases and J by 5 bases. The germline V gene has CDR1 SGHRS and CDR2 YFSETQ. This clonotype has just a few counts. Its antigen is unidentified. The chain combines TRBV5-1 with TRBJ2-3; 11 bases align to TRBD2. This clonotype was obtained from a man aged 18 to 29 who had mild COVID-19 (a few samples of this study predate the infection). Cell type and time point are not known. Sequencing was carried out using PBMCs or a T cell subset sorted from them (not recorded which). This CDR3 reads CASSQTSGGLGDTQYF. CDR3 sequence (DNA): TGCGCCAGCAGCCAAACTAGCGGGGGCCTCGGAGATACGCAGTATTTT.